This T cell receptor (beta chain) was sequenced during a study of blood T cell repertoires in COVID-19. In the original workflow: Reference gene primer amplification gave nucleated cell count estimates. Clones were read by immunoSEQ multiplex PCR, and TCRdb kept only the in-frame ones, dropping some. V and J calls and clone size come straight from that table; D and trimming were deduced from the DNA. The table records about 230,000 clones, around four fifths of them present only once. This CDR3 comprises 14 residues. V gave up 4 bases and J gave up 4 bases; unmatched junction bases: 6. CDR1 MNHEY and CDR2 SVGAGI come from the germline V gene.

This clonotype was obtained from a man aged 35-49 years with acute or convalescent COVID-19. The rearrangement joins TRBV6-5 to TRBJ2-7, with 8 positions matching TRBD1. Material for sequencing was peripheral blood. CDR3 in amino acids: CASSWGTGKYEQYF. CDR3 DNA: TGTGCCAGCAGTTGGGGGACAGGCAAGTACGAGCAGTACTTC.